The 11 T cell receptor beta chains below come from one sample, sequenced in a study of T cell clones after liver transplantation (dated by TCRdb to between 2018 and 2021). What this sample's time point label stands for: pre-transplant. Library preparation used the immunoSEQ multiplex PCR assay. Imported from immuneACCESS, the table was reduced by TCRdb to in-frame sequences with V and J called. These copies leave out some clones; in studies compared against another copy, an unresolved V gene accounts for under half, and the cause of the remainder is not known. This sample gives roughly 100,000 clones in total; about 81% of them show up just once. Around 0.97% of the sample is taken by the ten largest. Sequencing was performed on CD4+ T cells from blood, taken before liver transplant. These receptor sequences come from a human donor who received a liver transplant.

J is TRBJ2-7 and V is TRBV30, with 14 bases that match TRBD2. The germline V gene encodes CDR1 GTSNPN and CDR2 SVGIG (reference sequence). There are 13 residues in the CDR3. V trimming: 7 bases; J trimming: 6 bases; junction bases outside the gene matches: 5. The CDR3 sequence is CAFYGLAGGEQYF. The CDR3 nucleotides are TGTGCCTTCTACGGACTAGCGGGAGGCGAGCAGTACTTC.

This clone was counted between two and nine times. The gene calls are TRBV28 and TRBJ2-1; D uncertain. Germline CDR1 MDHEN, CDR2 SYDVKM. This CDR3 is built from 13 residues. CDR3 nucleotides: TGTGCGGCTAGGCTGAGCTCCTACAATGAGCAGTTCTTC. Translation: CAARLSSYNEQFF.

The J gene is TRBJ1-1, the V gene TRBV15; 7 bases map to TRBD1. CDR1 is LNHNV, CDR2 YYDKDF, per germline (reference sequence). The CDR3 length is 17 residues. With 3 bases clipped from V and 1 base from J, the junction kept 11 bases outside the gene matches. CDR3: CATSSYRQGRTNTEAFF. For the CDR3, the DNA is TGTGCCACCAGCAGTTACCGACAGGGTCGAACGAACACTGAAGCTTTCTTT.

The chain has TRBV27 and TRBJ1-3; D not certain. Germline V gives CDR1 MNHEY, CDR2 SMNVEV (reference sequence). This CDR3 contains 16 residues. V was cut by 2 bases and J by 4 bases, with 15 bases left in between. Here the CDR3 reads CASSLRGSVAGNTIYF. In DNA form, the CDR3 reads TGTGCCAGCAGTTTACGCGGATCCGTGGCGGGAAACACCATATATTTT.

The chain combines TRBV27 with TRBJ1-1, with D unresolved. There are 18 residues in the CDR3. The V gene's germline CDR1 is MNHEY and CDR2 SMNVEV (reference sequence). V was trimmed by 0 bases and J by 2 bases, leaving 19 bases between them. The CDR3 sequence is CASSLSMTRTTLNTEAFF. The CDR3, as DNA: TGTGCCAGCAGTTTATCCATGACACGAACTACCCTTAACACTGAAGCTTTCTTT.

The chain has TRBV2 and TRBJ2-3, with D perhaps given as TRBD1 or TRBD2 (5 bases each). The germline gives CDR1 SNHLY, CDR2 FYNNEI. Trimming removed 1 base from V and 1 base from J, with 9 bases in between. CDR3 size: 15 residues. The CDR3 protein is CASSEGGRRTDTQYF. As DNA, the CDR3 is TGTGCCAGCAGTGAAGGGGGACGTCGCACAGATACGCAGTATTTT.

This chain uses TRBV11-2 with TRBJ2-5; 7 nucleotides match TRBD2. This CDR3 comprises 17 residues. V lost 0 bases and J lost 5; bases outside the gene matches: 12. CDR1 and CDR2 from the germline V gene are SGHAT and FQNNGV. The CDR3 sequence is CASSLDVVGEGRETQYF. CDR3 DNA sequence: TGTGCCAGCAGCTTAGATGTAGTGGGGGAGGGAAGGGAGACCCAGTACTTC. Variable domain in full (rest from reference TRBV11-2 and TRBJ2-5): EAGVAQSPRYKIIEKRQSVAFWCNPISGHATLYWYQQILGQGPKLLIQFQNNGVVDDSQLPKDRFSAERLKGVDSTLKIQPAKLEDSAVYLCASSLDVVGEGRETQYFGPGTRLLVL.

The V call is TRBV6-5, the J call TRBJ1-6, with 11 positions matching TRBD1. The length of the CDR3 is 16 residues. Germline V lookup: CDR1 MNHEY, CDR2 SVGAGI. Unmatched junction bases numbered 4, after V lost 2 bases and J lost 7 bases. CDR3: CASSYTRDRGNSPLHF. CDR3 bases: TGTGCCAGCAGTTACACCCGGGACAGGGGGAATTCACCCCTCCACTTT.

This clone has just one count. This chain links TRBV6-5 with TRBJ1-5; D is uncertain. Germline loops: CDR1 MNHEY, CDR2 SVGAGI. Trimming stripped 6 bases from V and 6 bases from J, with 15 bases between. The CDR3 contains 14 residues. The DNA for the CDR3 is TGTGCCAGCAGAGGAATGGGGATGGGTCAGCCCCAGCATTTT. Its protein product is CASRGMGMGQPQHF.

This chain uses TRBV6-5 with TRBJ2-1; 9 positions match TRBD1. The CDR3 contains 14 residues. Trimming took 4 bases from V and 6 from J; bases not matched to a gene: 4. Germline CDR1 is MNHEY and CDR2 is SVGAGI. This CDR3 reads CASSSDRGLNEQFF. CDR3 nucleotides: TGTGCCAGCAGTTCGGACAGGGGACTCAATGAGCAGTTCTTC.

V gene TRBV10-2 combines with J gene TRBJ2-1; D call uncertain. Germline V CDR1 and CDR2: WSHSY, SAAADI. V dropped 4 bases and J dropped 4 bases, with 11 bases sitting between them. This CDR3 has 14 amino acids. CDR3 region: CASSGGQPYNEQFF. CDR3 nucleotides: TGCGCCAGCAGTGGTGGGCAGCCTTACAATGAGCAGTTCTTC.